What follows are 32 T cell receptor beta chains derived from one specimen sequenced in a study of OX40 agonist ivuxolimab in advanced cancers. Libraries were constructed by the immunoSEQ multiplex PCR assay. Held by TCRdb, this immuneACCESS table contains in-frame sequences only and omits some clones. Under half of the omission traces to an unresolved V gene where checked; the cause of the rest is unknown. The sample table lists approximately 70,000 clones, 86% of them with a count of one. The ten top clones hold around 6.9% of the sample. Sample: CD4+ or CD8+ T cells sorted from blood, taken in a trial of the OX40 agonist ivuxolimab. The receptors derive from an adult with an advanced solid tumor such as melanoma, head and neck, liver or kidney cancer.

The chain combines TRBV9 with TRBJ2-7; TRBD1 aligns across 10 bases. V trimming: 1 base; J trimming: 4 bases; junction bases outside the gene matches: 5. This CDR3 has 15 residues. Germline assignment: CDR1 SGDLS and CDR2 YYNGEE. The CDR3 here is CASSVSSGQGYEQYF. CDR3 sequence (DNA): TGTGCCAGCAGCGTATCCTCGGGACAGGGGTACGAGCAGTACTTC.

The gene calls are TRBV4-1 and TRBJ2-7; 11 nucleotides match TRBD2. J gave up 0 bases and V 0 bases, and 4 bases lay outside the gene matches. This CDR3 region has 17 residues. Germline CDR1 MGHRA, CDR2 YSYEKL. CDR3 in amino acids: CASSQELAGASSYEQYF. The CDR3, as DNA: TGCGCCAGCAGCCAAGAACTAGCGGGGGCCAGCTCCTACGAGCAGTACTTC.

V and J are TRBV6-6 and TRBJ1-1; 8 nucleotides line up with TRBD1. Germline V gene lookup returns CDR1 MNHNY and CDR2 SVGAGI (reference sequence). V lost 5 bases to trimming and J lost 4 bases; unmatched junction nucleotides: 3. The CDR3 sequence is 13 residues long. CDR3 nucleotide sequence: TGTGCCAGCAGTCCAACAGGGGGCACTGAAGCTTTCTTT. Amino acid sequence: CASSPTGGTEAFF.

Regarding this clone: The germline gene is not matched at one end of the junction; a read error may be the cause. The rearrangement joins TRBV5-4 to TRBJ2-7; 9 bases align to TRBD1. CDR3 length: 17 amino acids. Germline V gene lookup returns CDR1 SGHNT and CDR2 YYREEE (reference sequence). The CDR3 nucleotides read TGCGCCAGCAGCCAAAACGCACAGGGGGCCGGATTCTACGAGCAGTACTTC. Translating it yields CASSQNAQGAGFYEQYF. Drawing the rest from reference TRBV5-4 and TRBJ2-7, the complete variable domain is ETGVTQSPTHLIKTRGQQVTLRCSSQSGHNTVSWYQQALGQGPQFIFQYYREEENGRGNFPPRFSGLQFPNYSSELNVNALELDDSALYLCASSQNAQGAGFYEQYFGPGTRLTVT.

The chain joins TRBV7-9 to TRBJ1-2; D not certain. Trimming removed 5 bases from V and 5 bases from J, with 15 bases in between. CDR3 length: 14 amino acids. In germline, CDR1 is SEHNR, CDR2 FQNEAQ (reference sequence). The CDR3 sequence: CASSLDLTPYGYTF. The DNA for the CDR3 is TGTGCCAGCAGCCTCGATCTGACACCTTATGGCTACACCTTC.

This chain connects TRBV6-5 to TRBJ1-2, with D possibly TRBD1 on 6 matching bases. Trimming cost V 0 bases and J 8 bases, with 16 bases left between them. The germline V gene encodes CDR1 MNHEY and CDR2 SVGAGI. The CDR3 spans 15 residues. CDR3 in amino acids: CASSYSSNRAGGYTF. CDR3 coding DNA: TGTGCCAGCAGTTACTCGTCAAACAGGGCGGGGGGCTACACCTTC.

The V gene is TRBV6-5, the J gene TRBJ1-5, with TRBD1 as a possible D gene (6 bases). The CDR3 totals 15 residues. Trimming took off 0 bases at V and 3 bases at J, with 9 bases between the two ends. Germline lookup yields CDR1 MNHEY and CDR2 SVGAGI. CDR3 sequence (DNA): TGTGCCAGCAGTTACTCCCGGGGGCCCAATCAGCCCCAGCATTTT. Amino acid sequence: CASSYSRGPNQPQHF.

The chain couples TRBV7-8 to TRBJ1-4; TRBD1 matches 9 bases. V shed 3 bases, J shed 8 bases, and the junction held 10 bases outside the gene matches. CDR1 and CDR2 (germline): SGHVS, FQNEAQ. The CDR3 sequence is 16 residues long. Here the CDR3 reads CASSLIPGTGNEKLFF. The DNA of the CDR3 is TGTGCCAGCAGCTTGATCCCCGGGACAGGGAACGAAAAACTGTTTTTT.

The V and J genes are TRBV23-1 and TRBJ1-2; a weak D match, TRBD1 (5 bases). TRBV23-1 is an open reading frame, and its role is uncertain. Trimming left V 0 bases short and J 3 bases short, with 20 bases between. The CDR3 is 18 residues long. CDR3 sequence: CASSQSQARGRLDYGYTF. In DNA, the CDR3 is TGCGCCAGCAGTCAATCTCAAGCTAGGGGAAGATTGGACTATGGCTACACCTTC.

CDR3 bases: TGTGCCAGCTCACCCATGACAGGGAACTATGGCTACACCTTC. Translation gives CASSPMTGNYGYTF. The chain uses TRBV18 and TRBJ1-2; 7 nucleotides line up with TRBD1. The CDR3 covers 14 residues. Trimming took 3 bases from V and 2 from J; bases not matched to a gene: 3. CDR1 KGHSH and CDR2 LQKENI come from the germline V gene.

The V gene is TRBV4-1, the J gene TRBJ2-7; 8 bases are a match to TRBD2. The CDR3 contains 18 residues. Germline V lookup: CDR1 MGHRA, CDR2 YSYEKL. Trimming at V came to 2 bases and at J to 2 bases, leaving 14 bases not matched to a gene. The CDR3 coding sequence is TGCGCCAGCAGCCAAATCGTCGGGGGGGAGCGGTCACCCTACGAGCAGTACTTC. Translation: CASSQIVGGERSPYEQYF.

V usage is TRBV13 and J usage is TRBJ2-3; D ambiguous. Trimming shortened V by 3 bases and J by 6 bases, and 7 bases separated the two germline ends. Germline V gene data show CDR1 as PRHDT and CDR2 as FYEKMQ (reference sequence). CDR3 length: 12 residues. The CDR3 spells CASSFLGDTQYF. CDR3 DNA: TGTGCCAGCAGCTTTCTGGGGGATACGCAGTATTTT.

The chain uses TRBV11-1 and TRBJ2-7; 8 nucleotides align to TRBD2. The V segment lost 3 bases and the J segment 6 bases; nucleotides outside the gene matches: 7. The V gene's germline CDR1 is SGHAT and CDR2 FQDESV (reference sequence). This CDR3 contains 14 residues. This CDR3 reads CASSFDGGVGEQYF. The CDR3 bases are TGTGCCAGCAGCTTTGACGGGGGGGTAGGCGAGCAGTACTTC.

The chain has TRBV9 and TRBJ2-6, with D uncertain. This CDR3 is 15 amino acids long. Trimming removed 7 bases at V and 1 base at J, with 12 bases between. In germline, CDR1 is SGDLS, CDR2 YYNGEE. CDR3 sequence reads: CASSPSFSGANVLTF. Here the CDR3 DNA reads TGTGCCAGCTCCCCGTCCTTTTCTGGGGCCAACGTCCTGACTTTC.

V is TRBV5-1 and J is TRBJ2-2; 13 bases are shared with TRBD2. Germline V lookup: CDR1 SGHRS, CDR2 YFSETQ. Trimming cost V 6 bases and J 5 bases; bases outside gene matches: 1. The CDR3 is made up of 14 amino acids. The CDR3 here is CASKGLAGTGELFF. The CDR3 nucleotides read TGCGCCAGCAAGGGACTAGCGGGGACCGGGGAGCTGTTTTTT.

This CDR3 reads CASSLIGAGQPQHF. CDR3 DNA sequence: TGCGCCAGCAGCTTGATCGGGGCAGGGCAGCCCCAGCATTTT. This chain uses TRBV5-1 with TRBJ1-5, with D possibly TRBD1 on 5 matching bases. The CDR3 is 14 residues long. Trimming removed 1 base at V and 7 bases at J, with 12 bases between. Germline V gene sequence: CDR1 SGHRS, CDR2 YFSETQ.

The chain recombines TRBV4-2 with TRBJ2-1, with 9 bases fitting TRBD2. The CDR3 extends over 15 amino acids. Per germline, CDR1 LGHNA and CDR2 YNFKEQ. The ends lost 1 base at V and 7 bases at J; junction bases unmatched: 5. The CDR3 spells CASSQGNSGRNEQFF. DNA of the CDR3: TGTGCCAGCAGCCAAGGAAATAGCGGGAGAAATGAGCAGTTCTTC.

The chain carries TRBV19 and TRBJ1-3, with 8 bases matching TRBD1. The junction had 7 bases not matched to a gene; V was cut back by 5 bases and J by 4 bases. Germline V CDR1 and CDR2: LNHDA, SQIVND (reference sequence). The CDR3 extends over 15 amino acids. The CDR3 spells CASSPSTGVGNTIYF. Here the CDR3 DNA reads TGTGCCAGTAGTCCCTCGACAGGGGTCGGAAACACCATATATTTT.

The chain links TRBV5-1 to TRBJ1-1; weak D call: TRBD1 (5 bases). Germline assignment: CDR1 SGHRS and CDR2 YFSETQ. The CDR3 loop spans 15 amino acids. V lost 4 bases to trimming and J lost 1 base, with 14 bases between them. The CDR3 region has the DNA TGCGCCAGCAGCCCCCGGGGCGCAGGGAACACTGAAGCTTTCTTT. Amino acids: CASSPRGAGNTEAFF. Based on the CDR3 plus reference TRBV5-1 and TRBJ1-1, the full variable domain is KAGVTQTPRYLIKTRGQQVTLSCSPISGHRSVSWYQQTPGQGLQFLFEYFSETQRNKGNFPGRFSGRQFSNSRSEMNVSTLELGDSALYLCASSPRGAGNTEAFFGQGTRLTVV.

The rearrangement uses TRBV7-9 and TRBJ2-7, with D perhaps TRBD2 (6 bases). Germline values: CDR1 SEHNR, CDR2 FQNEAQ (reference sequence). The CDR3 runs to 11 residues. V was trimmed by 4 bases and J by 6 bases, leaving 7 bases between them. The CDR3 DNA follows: TGTGCCAGCAGCTGGGGAGGCGAGCAGTACTTC. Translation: CASSWGGEQYF.

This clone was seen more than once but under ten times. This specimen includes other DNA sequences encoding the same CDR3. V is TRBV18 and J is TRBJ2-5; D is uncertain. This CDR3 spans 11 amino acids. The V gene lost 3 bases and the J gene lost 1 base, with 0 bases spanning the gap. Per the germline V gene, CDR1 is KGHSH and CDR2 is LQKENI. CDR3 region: CASSPQETQYF. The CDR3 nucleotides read TGTGCCAGCTCACCCCAAGAGACCCAGTACTTC.

For the CDR3, the DNA is TGTGCCAGCAGCGTAGGGGGACAGGGCGGAAAACTGTTTTTT. Protein product: CASSVGGQGGKLFF. The chain is built from TRBV9 and TRBJ1-4, with 9 bases lining up with TRBD1. V was pared by 0 bases and J by 10 bases, with 4 bases of the junction left unmatched. CDR1 is SGDLS, CDR2 YYNGEE, per germline. This CDR3 is built from 14 residues. The full variable domain, completed using reference TRBV9 and TRBJ1-4, is DSGVTQTPKHLITATGQRVTLRCSPRSGDLSVYWYQQSLDQGLQFLIQYYNGEERAKGNILERFSAQQFPDLHSELNLSSLELGDSALYFCASSVGGQGGKLFFGSGTQLSVL.

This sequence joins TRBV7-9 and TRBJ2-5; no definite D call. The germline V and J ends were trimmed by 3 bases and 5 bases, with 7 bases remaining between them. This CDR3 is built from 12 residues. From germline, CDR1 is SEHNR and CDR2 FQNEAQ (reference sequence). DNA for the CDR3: TGTGCCAGCAGCTTGCAGAGGGAGACCCAGTACTTC. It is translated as CASSLQRETQYF.

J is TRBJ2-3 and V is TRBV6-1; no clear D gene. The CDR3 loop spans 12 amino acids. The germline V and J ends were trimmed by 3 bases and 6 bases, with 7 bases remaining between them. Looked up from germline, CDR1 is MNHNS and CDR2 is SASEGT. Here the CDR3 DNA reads TGTGCCAGCAGTGATTGGTGGGATACGCAGTATTTT. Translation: CASSDWWDTQYF.

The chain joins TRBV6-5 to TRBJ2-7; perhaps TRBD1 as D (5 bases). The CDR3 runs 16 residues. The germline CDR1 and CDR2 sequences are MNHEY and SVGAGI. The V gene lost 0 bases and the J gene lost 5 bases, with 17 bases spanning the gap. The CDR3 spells CASSYSIGQGVHEQYF. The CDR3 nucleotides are TGTGCCAGCAGTTACTCGATAGGTCAGGGTGTACACGAGCAGTACTTC.

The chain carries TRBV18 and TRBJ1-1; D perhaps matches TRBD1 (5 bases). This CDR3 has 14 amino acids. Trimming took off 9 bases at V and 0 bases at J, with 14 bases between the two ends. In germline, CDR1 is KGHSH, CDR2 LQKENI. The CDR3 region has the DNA TGTGCCAGTCGGGGAGACAGCCTGAACACTGAAGCTTTCTTT. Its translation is CASRGDSLNTEAFF. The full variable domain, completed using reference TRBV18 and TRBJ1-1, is NAGVMQNPRHLVRRRGQEARLRCSPMKGHSHVYWYRQLPEEGLKFMVYLQKENIIDESGMPKERFSAEFPKEGPSILRIQQVVRGDSAAYFCASRGDSLNTEAFFGQGTRLTVV.

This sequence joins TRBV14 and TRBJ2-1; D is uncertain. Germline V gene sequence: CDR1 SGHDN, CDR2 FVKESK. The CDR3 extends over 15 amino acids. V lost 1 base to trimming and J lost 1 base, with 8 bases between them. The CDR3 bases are TGTGCCAGCAGCCAAGGGGTATGGTCCTACAATGAGCAGTTCTTC. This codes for CASSQGVWSYNEQFF.

The CDR3 spells CASSTANDEQFF. In nucleotides, the CDR3 is TGCGCCAGCAGCACAGCCAACGATGAGCAGTTCTTC. V is TRBV5-1 and J is TRBJ2-1, with D unresolved. Trimming removed 4 bases from V and 8 bases from J, with 10 bases in between. CDR1 SGHRS and CDR2 YFSETQ come from the germline V gene. The CDR3 is 12 amino acids. Looking up the rest from reference TRBV5-1 and TRBJ2-1 gives the full variable domain: KAGVTQTPRYLIKTRGQQVTLSCSPISGHRSVSWYQQTPGQGLQFLFEYFSETQRNKGNFPGRFSGRQFSNSRSEMNVSTLELGDSALYLCASSTANDEQFFGPGTRLTVL.

CDR3 sequence (DNA): TGCGCCAGCAGCTCGACAGGGACTGGAAACACCATATATTTT. Its translation is CASSSTGTGNTIYF. The genes are TRBV5-1 and TRBJ1-3, with 7 nucleotides matching TRBD1. Germline V gene sequence: CDR1 SGHRS, CDR2 YFSETQ. This CDR3 has 14 residues. Trimming at V came to 3 bases and at J to 2 bases, leaving 2 bases not matched to a gene.

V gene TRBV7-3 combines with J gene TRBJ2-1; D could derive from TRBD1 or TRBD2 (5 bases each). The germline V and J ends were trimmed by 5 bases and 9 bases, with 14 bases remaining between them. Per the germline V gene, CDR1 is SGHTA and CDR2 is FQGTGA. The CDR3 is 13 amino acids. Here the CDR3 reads CASSTQDGGEQFF. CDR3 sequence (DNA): TGTGCCAGCAGCACACAAGATGGGGGTGAGCAGTTCTTC. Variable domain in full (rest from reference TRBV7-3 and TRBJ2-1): GAGVSQTPSNKVTEKGKYVELRCDPISGHTALYWYRQSLGQGPEFLIYFQGTGAADDSGLPNDRFFAVRPEGSVSTLKIQRTERGDSAVYLCASSTQDGGEQFFGPGTRLTVL.

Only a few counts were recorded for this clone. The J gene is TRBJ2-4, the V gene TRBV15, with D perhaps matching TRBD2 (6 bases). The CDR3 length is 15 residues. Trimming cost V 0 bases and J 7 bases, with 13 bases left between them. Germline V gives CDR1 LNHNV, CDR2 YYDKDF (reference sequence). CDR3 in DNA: TGTGCCACCAGCAGAGATAGGGTGGAGGGGAACATTCAGTACTTC. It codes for CATSRDRVEGNIQYF.

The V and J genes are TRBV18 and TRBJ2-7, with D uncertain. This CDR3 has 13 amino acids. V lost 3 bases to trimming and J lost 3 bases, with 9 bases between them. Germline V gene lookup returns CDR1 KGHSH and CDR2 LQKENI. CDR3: CASSPDGNYEQYF. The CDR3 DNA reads TGTGCCAGCTCACCGGACGGAAACTACGAGCAGTACTTC. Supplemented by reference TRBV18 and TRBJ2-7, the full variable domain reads NAGVMQNPRHLVRRRGQEARLRCSPMKGHSHVYWYRQLPEEGLKFMVYLQKENIIDESGMPKERFSAEFPKEGPSILRIQQVVRGDSAAYFCASSPDGNYEQYFGPGTRLTVT.